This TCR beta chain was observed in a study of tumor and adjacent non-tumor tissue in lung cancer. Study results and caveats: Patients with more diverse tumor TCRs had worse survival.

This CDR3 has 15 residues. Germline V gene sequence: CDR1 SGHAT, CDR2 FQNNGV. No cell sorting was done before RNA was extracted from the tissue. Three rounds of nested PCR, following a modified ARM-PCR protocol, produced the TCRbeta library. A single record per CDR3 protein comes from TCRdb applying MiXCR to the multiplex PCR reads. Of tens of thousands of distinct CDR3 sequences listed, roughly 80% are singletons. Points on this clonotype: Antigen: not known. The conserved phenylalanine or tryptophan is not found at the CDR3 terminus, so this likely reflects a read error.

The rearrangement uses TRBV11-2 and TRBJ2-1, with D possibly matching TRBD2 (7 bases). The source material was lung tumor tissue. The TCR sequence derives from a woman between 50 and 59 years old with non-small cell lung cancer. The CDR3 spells CVSNKGGGGYNEQFI. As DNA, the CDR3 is TGTGTCAGTAACAAAGGGGGAGGGGGCTACAATGAGCAGTTCATC.